This T cell receptor beta chain emerged from a study of OX40 agonist ivuxolimab in advanced cancers. Study at large: Three patients showed partial responses: one hepatocellular carcinoma and two cutaneous melanoma cases.

Concerning this clone: Its cognate antigen is unknown.

With V trimmed by 2 bases and J by 5 bases, 8 bases remained unmatched. Germline assignment: CDR1 ENHRY and CDR2 SYGVKD. The CDR3 spans 15 residues. Overall study findings and caveats: Dose levels from 0.1 to 3.0 mg/kg saw CD4+ and CD8+ blood T cells expand clonally by week 6. Partial responders at 0.1-3.0 mg/kg showed near-lowest clonal expansion. On average, a greater number of expanded clones characterised CD8+ T cells relative to CD4+.

Here immunoSEQ multiplex PCR was the method, and the copy in TCRdb shows in-frame clones only, minus some. Of roughly 86,000 clones in the sample, about nine tenths were seen once. J is TRBJ2-5 and V is TRBV10-3, with 7 bases that match TRBD2. This TCR came from an adult with an advanced solid tumor such as melanoma, head and neck, liver or kidney cancer. Sequenced here: CD4+ or CD8+ T cells sorted from blood, sampled in a trial of the OX40 agonist ivuxolimab. The CDR3 loop reads CAISELAGDFETQYF. CDR3 sequence (DNA): TGTGCCATCAGTGAGCTGGCGGGAGACTTTGAGACCCAGTACTTC.